This is a list of T cell receptor beta chains from one sample in a study of T cells in Graves' hyperthyroidism and ophthalmopathy. From the multiplex PCR reads, TCRdb called clonotypes with MiXCR, one entry per CDR3 protein. The sample includes approximately 370,000 distinct CDR3 sequences, more than 12% of them seen just once. Sequencing was carried out using blood. These receptors were obtained from a woman in her 30s with Graves' hyperthyroidism. Each CDR3 is given with its conserved first and last residue. D genes are given only for firm matches.

v_gene	d_gene	CDR3aa
TRBV3-1	-	CASSQDGWDAIANTEAFF
TRBV25-1	TRBD2	CASSGRRGGGDGNEQFF
TRBV7-3	TRBD2	CASSLEGTSGTASSYNEQFF
TRBV15	TRBD2	CATRTSGRYGELFF
TRBV20-1	TRBD1	CSEQRNRGFSTDTQYF
TRBV11-2	TRBD1	CASSLIAGGNQPQHF
TRBV12-3/TRBV12-4	-	CASSPQDIGYDYTF
TRBV18	-	CASSPGRTANYGYTF
TRBV7-8	-	CASSLGGRAGVSYEQYF
TRBV5-6	-	CASSRSGRGGRSDTEAFF
TRBV3-1	TRBD2	CASSPWGLAGYEQYF
TRBV28	-	CASRPNRDLYEQYF
TRBV28	TRBD1	CASSLQGGRSEAFF
TRBV2	-	CASIGTAVNGYTF
TRBV29-1	-	CSVVYLGGIPASNEQFF
TRBV11-3	TRBD1	CASQRGTGYQETQYF
TRBV9	TRBD1	CASSRARQGITGELFF
TRBV18	-	CASSLEVVYEQYF
TRBV6-1	TRBD1	CASSPLDRVLGETQYF
TRBV20-1	TRBD2	CSARGLTSGSTDTQYF
TRBV5-1	-	CASSLEGRLIDTEAFF
TRBV5-1	TRBD2	CASSLTTGRTGELFF
TRBV7-8	TRBD1	CASSRLTGGFITEAFF
TRBV29-1	-	CSVERGSNEQFF
TRBV20-1	-	CSAPTATDTQYF
TRBV3-1	-	CASSGLGYEQYF
TRBV28	TRBD1	CASLQGARTNEKLFF